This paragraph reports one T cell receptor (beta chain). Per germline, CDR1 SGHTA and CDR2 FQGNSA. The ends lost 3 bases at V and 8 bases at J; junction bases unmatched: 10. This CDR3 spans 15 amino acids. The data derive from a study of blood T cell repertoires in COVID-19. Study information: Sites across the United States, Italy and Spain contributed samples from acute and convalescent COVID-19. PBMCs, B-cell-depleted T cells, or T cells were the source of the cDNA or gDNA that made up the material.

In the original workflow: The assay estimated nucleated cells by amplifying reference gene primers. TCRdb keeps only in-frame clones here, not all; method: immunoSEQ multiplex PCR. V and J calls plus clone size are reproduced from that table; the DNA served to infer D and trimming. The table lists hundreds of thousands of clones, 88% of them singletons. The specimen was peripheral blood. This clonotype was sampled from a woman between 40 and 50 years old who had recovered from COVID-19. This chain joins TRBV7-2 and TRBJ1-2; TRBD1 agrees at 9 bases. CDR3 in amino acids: CASSFGQGRSEGYTF. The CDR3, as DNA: TGTGCCAGCAGCTTCGGACAGGGGAGGTCGGAGGGCTACACCTTC.